The entry below gives a single T cell receptor beta chain sequence along with its context. These data come from a study of blood T cell repertoires in COVID-19. Study information: Acute and convalescent COVID-19 samples came from the United States, Italy and Spain.

This CDR3 contains 16 residues. With V trimmed by 5 bases and J by 6 bases, 12 bases remained unmatched. Germline CDR1 and CDR2: SGHTA and FQGNSA. Per the original data handling: Reference gene primer amplification gave estimated nucleated cell counts. Measured with immunoSEQ multiplex PCR; TCRdb has only the in-frame clones, and not every one. Clone size and V and J calls were adopted from that table, with D and trimming inferred from the DNA. The table has approximately 330,000 clones, roughly 90% seen once. This receptor was taken from a young man with COVID-19, enrolled during active disease. The sample was peripheral blood. The chain has TRBV7-2 and TRBJ2-1; the match to TRBD2 covers 8 bases. The CDR3, as DNA: TGTGCCAGCAGCGTAACAGGGACTAGAGGACCCAATGAGCAGTTCTTC. This codes for CASSVTGTRGPNEQFF.